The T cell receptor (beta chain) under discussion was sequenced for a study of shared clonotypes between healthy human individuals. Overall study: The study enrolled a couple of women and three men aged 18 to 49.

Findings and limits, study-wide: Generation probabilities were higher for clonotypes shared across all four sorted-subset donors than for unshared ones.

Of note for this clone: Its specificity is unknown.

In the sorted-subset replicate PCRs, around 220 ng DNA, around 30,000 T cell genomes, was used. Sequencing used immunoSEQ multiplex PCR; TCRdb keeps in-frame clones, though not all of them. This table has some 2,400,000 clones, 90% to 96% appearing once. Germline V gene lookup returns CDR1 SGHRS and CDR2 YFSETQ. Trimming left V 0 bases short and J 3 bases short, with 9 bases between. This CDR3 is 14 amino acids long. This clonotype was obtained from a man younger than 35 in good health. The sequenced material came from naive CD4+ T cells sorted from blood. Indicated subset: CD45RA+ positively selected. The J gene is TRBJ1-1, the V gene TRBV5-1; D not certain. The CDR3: CASSLGEGHTEAFF. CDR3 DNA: TGCGCCAGCAGCTTGGGCGAGGGTCACACTGAAGCTTTCTTT.